One and the same sample provided the 13 T cell receptor beta chains below, sequenced in a study of T cells in Graves' hyperthyroidism and ophthalmopathy. TCR beta CDR3 regions were amplified from RNA transcripts. First-round RT-PCR targeting the TCR CDR3 was performed with the HTBI primer set. TCRdb re-called the multiplex PCR reads with MiXCR, one entry per CDR3 protein. This sample yields around 340,000 distinct CDR3 sequences, of which approximately 18% are seen a single time; roughly a sixth belongs to the top ten. Sequenced input: blood. Source of these receptors: a woman aged 40 to 50 with Graves' ophthalmopathy.

This clonotype appeared many times. Here the CDR3 reads CSVQKGDVEQYF. In nucleotides, the CDR3 is TGCAGCGTTCAGAAGGGGGACGTTGAGCAGTACTTC. The V and J genes are TRBV29-1 and TRBJ2-7; possible D gene TRBD1, 6 bases. Between the trimmed V and J ends, which lost 5 bases and 7 bases, there was a span of 15 bases. Germline CDR1 SQVTM, CDR2 ANQGSEA. CDR3 size: 12 residues.

The sample holds a few counts of this clonotype. CDR3 nucleotide sequence: TGTGCCAGTAGTATGGACTACGAGGAGACCCAGTACTTC. Its translation: CASSMDYEETQYF. V is TRBV19 and J is TRBJ2-5, with TRBD2 as a possible D gene (6 bases). The germline V gene has CDR1 LNHDA and CDR2 SQIVND (reference sequence). CDR3 length: 13 residues. V was pared by 3 bases and J by 5 bases, with 10 bases between.

This clonotype has at least ten counts. The chain has TRBV6-2 or TRBV6-3 and TRBJ2-7; 9 nucleotides line up with TRBD2. In germline, CDR1 is MNHEY, CDR2 SVGEGT. This CDR3 is built from 15 residues. J lost 4 bases, V lost 6 bases, and 10 bases had no gene match. The CDR3 spells CASSQQNSGRYEQYF. CDR3 nucleotides: TGTGCCAGCAGCCAACAGAATAGCGGGAGATACGAGCAGTACTTC.

This clonotype has at least ten counts. V gene TRBV27 combines with J gene TRBJ2-7; TRBD1 agrees at 9 bases. Germline lookup yields CDR1 MNHEY and CDR2 SMNVEV (reference sequence). The CDR3 totals 15 residues. V lost 6 bases and J lost 3; bases outside the gene matches: 9. This CDR3 is CASRKRTGEDYEQYF. DNA of the CDR3: TGTGCCAGCAGAAAAAGGACAGGGGAAGACTACGAGCAGTACTTC.

The chain combines TRBV28 with TRBJ2-5; 10 bases agree with TRBD2. The CDR3 sequence is 15 residues long. V was clipped by 5 bases and J by 1 base; unmatched bases: 4. The germline CDR1 and CDR2 sequences are MDHEN and SYDVKM. CDR3 in amino acids: CASSTGTSVQETQYF. The CDR3 DNA reads TGTGCCAGCAGTACCGGGACTAGCGTCCAAGAGACCCAGTACTTC.

This clonotype was detected ten times or more. The chain links TRBV6-1 to TRBJ2-5, with TRBD1 matching 8 bases. The CDR3 loop spans 14 amino acids. V gave up 6 bases and J gave up 4 bases; unmatched junction bases: 7. Germline V gene lookup returns CDR1 MNHNS and CDR2 SASEGT. This CDR3 is CASRSDRALETQYF. In DNA form, the CDR3 reads TGTGCCAGCAGATCGGACAGGGCGTTAGAGACCCAGTACTTC.

This clonotype was recorded a few times. One base away lies a much larger clone, so this may be a sequencing read error. This chain joins TRBV28 and TRBJ1-5; tentatively, D is TRBD1 (5 bases). Germline CDR1 and CDR2: MDHEN and SYDVKM. This CDR3 is built from 17 residues. The CDR3 bases are TGTGCCAGCACTTTATGGGGGGGAGGGGCTAGCAATCAGCCCCAGCATTTT. It specifies CASTLWGGGASNQPQHF.

This clonotype was counted many times. The chain has TRBV5-1 and TRBJ2-5, with a tentative D call TRBD2 (6 bases). Germline loops: CDR1 SGHRS, CDR2 YFSETQ. This CDR3 comprises 16 residues. Deletions cut 0 bases from V and 4 bases from J, with 16 bases between. In nucleotides, the CDR3 is TGCGCCAGCAGCTTGGGGGGACGCCCCGGGGGAGAGACCCAGTACTTC. Translated: CASSLGGRPGGETQYF.

In this sample, this clonotype turned up many times. The chain carries TRBV7-2 and TRBJ1-5; D is undetermined. The germline gives CDR1 SGHTA, CDR2 FQGNSA. The CDR3 totals 12 residues. The germline V and J ends were trimmed by 6 bases and 4 bases, with 7 bases remaining between them. In DNA, the CDR3 is TGTGCCAGCAGTTTTTCTAATCAGCCCCAGCATTTT. Translation: CASSFSNQPQHF.

In this sample, this clonotype turned up many times. The chain uses TRBV24-1 and TRBJ1-5; 9 nucleotides match TRBD1. Germline CDR1 is KGHDR and CDR2 is SFDVKD. Germline trimming cut 0 bases from V and 3 bases from J; bases unmatched to any gene: 17. CDR3 size: 21 residues. The CDR3 coding sequence is TGTGCCACCAGTGATTTGCAGAACAGGGGGCCACCCCCCAGCGACAATCAGCCCCAGCATTTT. This gives the protein CATSDLQNRGPPPSDNQPQHF.

This clonotype was detected a few times. V and J are TRBV20-1 and TRBJ2-7, with a possible D match to TRBD2 (6 bases). This CDR3 has 14 residues. Deletions cut 0 bases from V and 4 bases from J, with 13 bases between. The germline CDR1 and CDR2 sequences are DFQATT and SNEGSKA (reference sequence). CDR3 protein: CSARDLGSEYEQYF. CDR3 nucleotide sequence: TGCAGTGCTAGAGATCTCGGGAGTGAATACGAGCAGTACTTC.

This clonotype was detected ten times or more. The chain couples TRBV12-3 or TRBV12-4 to TRBJ2-7; D not certain. Trimming took 3 bases from V and 1 from J, leaving 7 bases between them. This CDR3 is built from 13 residues. The CDR3, as DNA: TGTGCCAGCAGTTTGGCAGCATCCTACGAGCAGTACTTC. It specifies CASSLAASYEQYF.

This clonotype has a count of ten or more. The chain employs TRBV2 and TRBJ2-5; D not certain. Germline loops: CDR1 SNHLY, CDR2 FYNNEI. The CDR3 contains 11 residues. V gave up 2 bases and J gave up 5 bases, with 3 bases separating them. The CDR3 is CASSERETQYF. The DNA for the CDR3 is TGTGCCAGCAGTGAAAGGGAGACCCAGTACTTC. Full variable domain (rest looked up from reference TRBV2 and TRBJ2-5): EPEVTQTPSHQVTQMGQEVILRCVPISNHLYFYWYRQILGQKVEFLVSFYNNEISEKSEIFDDQFSVERPDGSNFTLKIRSTKLEDSAMYFCASSERETQYFGPGTRLLVL.